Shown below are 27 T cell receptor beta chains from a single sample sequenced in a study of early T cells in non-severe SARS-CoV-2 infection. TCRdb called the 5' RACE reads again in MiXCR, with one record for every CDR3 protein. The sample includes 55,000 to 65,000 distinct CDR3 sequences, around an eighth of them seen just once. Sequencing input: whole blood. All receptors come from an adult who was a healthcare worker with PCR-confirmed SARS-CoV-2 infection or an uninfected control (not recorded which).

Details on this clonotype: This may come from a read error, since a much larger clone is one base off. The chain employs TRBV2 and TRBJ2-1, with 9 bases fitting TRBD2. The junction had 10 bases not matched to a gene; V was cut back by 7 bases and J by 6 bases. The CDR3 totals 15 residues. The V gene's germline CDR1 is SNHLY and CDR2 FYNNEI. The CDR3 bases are TGTGCCAGCACCCCCCAGCGGGGGGACATCAATGAGCAGTTCTTC. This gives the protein CASTPQRGDINEQFF.

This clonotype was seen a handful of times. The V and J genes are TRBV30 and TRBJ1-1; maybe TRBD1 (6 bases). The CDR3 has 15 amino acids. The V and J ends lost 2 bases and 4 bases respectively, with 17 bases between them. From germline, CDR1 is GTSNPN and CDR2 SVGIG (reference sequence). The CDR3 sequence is CAWSQGSGASTEAFF. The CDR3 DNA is TGTGCCTGGAGTCAGGGTTCAGGGGCGAGCACTGAAGCTTTCTTT.

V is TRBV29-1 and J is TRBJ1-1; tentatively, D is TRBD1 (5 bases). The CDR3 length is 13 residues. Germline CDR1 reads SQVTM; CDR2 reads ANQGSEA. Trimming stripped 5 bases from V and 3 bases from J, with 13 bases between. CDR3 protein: CSVFFGGDTEAFF. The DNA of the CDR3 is TGCAGCGTTTTTTTTGGGGGGGACACTGAAGCTTTCTTT.

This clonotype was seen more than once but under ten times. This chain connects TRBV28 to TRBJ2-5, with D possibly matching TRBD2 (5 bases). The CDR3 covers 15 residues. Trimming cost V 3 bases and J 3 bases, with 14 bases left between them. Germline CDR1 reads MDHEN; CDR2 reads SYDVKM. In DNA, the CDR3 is TGTGCCAGCAGTTTTGTAAGAGCGGCCAAAGAGACCCAGTACTTC. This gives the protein CASSFVRAAKETQYF.

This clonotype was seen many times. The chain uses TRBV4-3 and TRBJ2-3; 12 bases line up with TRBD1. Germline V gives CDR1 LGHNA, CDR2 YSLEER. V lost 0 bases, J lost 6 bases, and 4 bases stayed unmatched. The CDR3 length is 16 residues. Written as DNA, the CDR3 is TGCGCCAGCAGCCAAGATCTGGGACAGGGGGCTGATACGCAGTATTTT. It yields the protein CASSQDLGQGADTQYF.

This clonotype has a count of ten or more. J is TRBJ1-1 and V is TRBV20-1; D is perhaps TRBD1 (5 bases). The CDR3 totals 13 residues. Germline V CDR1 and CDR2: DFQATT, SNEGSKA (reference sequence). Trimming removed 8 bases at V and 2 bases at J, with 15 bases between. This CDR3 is CSLLRQINTEAFF. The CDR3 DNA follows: TGCAGTCTACTTCGACAGATCAACACTGAAGCTTTCTTT.

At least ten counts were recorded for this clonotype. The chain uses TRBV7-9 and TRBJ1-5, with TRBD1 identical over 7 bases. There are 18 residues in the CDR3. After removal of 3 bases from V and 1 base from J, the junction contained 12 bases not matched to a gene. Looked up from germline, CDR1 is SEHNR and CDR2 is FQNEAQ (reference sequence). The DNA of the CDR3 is TGTGCCAGCAGCTTCTGGCAGGGGGGATTTGGGAGCAATCAGCCCCAGCATTTT. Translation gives CASSFWQGGFGSNQPQHF.

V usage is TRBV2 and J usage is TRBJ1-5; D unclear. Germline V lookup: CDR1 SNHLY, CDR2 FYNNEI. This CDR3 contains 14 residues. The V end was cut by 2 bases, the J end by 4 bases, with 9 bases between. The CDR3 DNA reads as TGTGCCAGCAGTGAATTGTCGGTGAATCAGCCCCAGCATTTT. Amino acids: CASSELSVNQPQHF.

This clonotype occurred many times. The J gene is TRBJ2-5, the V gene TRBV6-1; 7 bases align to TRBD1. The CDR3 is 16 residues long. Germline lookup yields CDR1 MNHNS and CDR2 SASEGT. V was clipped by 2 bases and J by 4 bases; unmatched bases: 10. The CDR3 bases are TGTGCCAGCAGTGAAATTAGGACAGGTATTAGAGAGACCCAGTACTTC. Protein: CASSEIRTGIRETQYF.

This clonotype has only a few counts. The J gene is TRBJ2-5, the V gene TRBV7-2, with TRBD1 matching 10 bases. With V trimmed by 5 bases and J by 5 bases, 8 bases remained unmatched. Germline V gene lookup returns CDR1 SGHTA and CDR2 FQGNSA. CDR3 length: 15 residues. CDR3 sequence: CASSPDRGRWETQYF. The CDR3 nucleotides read TGTGCCAGCAGCCCCGACAGGGGGCGGTGGGAGACCCAGTACTTC.

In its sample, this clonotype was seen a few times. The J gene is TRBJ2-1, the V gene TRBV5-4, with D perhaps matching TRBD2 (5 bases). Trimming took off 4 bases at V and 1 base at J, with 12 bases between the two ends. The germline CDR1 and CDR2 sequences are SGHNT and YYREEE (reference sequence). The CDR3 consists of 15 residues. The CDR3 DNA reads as TGTGCCAGCAGCGCTAAGCGGACGTCCTACAATGAGCAGTTCTTC. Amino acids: CASSAKRTSYNEQFF.

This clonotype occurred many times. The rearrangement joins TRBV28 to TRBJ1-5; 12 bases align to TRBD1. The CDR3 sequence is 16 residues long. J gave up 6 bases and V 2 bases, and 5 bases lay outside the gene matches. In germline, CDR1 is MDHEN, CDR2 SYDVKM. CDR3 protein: CASSLAGTGGGQPQHF. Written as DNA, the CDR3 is TGTGCCAGCAGTTTAGCGGGGACAGGGGGCGGTCAGCCCCAGCATTTT.

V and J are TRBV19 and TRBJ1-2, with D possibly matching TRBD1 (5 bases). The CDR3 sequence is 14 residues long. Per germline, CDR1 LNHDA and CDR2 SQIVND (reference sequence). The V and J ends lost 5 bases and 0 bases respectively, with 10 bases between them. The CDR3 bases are TGTGCCAGTAGTCGGGACCGAGCTAACTATGGCTACACCTTC. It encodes CASSRDRANYGYTF.

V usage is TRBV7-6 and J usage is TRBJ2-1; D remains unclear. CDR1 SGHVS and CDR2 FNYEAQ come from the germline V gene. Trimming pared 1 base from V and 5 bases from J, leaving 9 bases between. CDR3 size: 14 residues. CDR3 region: CASSLDSIDNEQFF. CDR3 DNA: TGTGCCAGCAGCTTAGATTCGATCGACAATGAGCAGTTCTTC.

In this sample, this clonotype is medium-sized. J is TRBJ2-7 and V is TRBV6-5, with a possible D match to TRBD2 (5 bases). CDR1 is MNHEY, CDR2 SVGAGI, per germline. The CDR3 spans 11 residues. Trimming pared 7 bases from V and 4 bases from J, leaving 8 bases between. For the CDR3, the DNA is TGTGCCAGCACTAGAGGGTACGAGCAGTACTTC. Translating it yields CASTRGYEQYF.

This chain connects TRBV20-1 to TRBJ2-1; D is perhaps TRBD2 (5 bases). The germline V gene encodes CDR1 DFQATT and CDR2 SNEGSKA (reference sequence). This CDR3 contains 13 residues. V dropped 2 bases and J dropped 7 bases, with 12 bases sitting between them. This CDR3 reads CSARSRADNEQFF. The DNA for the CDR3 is TGCAGTGCTAGATCCCGAGCGGATAATGAGCAGTTCTTC.

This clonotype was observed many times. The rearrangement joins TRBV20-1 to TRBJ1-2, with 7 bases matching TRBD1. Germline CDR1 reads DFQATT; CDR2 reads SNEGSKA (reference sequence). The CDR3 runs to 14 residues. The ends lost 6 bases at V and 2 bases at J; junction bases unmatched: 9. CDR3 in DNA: TGCAGTGCAGAAGGACAGGCCTCAAACTATGGCTACACCTTC. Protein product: CSAEGQASNYGYTF.

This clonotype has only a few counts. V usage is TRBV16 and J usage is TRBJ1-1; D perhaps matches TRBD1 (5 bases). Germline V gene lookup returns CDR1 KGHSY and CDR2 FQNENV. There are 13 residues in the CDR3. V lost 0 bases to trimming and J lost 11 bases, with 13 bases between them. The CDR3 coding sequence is TGTGCCAGCAGCCAATCAGGGGAGGGCCTGGCTTTCTTT. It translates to CASSQSGEGLAFF.

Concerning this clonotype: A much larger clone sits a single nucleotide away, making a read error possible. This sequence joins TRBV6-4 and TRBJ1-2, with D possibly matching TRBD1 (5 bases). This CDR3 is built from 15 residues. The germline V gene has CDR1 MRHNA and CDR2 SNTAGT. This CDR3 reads CTSSDYLWGNYGYTF. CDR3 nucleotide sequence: TGTACCAGCAGTGACTATCTATGGGGGAACTATGGCTACACCTTC.

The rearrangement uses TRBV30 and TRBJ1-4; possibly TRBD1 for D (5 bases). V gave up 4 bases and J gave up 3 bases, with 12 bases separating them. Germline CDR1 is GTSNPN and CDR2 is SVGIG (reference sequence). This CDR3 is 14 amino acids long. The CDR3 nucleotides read TGTGCCTGGAATACCGGGGGGGCTAATGAAAAACTGTTTTTT. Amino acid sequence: CAWNTGGANEKLFF.

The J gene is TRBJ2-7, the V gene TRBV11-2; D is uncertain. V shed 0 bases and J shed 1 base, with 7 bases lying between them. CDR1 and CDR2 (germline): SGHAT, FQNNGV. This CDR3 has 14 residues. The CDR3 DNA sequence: TGTGCCAGCAGCTTAGAACGGCTGTCCTACGAGCAGTACTTC. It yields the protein CASSLERLSYEQYF.

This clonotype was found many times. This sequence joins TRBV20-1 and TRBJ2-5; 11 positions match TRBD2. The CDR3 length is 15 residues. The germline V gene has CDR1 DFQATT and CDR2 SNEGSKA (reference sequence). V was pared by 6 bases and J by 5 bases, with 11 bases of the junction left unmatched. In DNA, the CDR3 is TGCAGTGCCCAGGATAGCGGGGGGGCGCTTGAGACCCAGTACTTC. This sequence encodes CSAQDSGGALETQYF.

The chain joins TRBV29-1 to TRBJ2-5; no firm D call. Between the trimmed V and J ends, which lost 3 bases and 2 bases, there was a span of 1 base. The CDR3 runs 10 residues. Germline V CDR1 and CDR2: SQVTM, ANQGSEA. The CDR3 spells CSVDQETQYF. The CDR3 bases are TGCAGCGTTGATCAAGAGACCCAGTACTTC. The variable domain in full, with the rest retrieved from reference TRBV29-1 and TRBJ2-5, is SAVISQKPSRDICQRGTSLTIQCQVDSQVTMMFWYRQQPGQSLTLIATANQGSEATYESGFVIDKFPISRPNLTFSTLTVSNMSPEDSSIYLCSVDQETQYFGPGTRLLVL.

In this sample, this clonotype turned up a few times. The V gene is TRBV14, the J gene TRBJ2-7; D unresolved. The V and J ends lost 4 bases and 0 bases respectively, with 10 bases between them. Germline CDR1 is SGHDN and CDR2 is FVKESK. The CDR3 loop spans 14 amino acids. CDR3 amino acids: CASSLNTDSYEQYF. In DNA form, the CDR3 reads TGTGCCAGCAGCCTGAACACGGACTCCTACGAGCAGTACTTC.

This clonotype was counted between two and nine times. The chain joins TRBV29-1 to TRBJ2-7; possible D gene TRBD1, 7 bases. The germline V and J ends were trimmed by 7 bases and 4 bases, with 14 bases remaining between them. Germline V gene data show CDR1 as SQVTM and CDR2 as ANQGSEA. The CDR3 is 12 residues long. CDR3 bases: TGCAGCGCGAACGCGGGACAGTACGAGCAGTACTTC. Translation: CSANAGQYEQYF.

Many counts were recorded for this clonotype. The CDR3 nucleotides read TGTGCCAGCAGCCAAGATCGGAAAGGGGGTCAGCCCCAGCATTTT. Protein product: CASSQDRKGGQPQHF. The chain uses TRBV3-1 and TRBJ1-5; tentative D call: TRBD1 (6 bases). This CDR3 has 15 amino acids. With 0 bases removed from V and 6 bases from J, the gap between germline ends came to 12 bases. Germline assignment: CDR1 LGHDT and CDR2 YNNKEL (reference sequence).

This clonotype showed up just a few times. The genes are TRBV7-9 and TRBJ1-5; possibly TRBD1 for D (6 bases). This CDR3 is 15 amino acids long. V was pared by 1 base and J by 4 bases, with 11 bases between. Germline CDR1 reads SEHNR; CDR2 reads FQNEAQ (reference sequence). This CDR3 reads CASSLDRDHNQPQHF. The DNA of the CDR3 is TGTGCCAGCAGCTTAGACAGGGACCATAATCAGCCCCAGCATTTT.